This TCR beta chain was found in a study of blood T cell repertoires in COVID-19. Trimming removed 1 base from V and 5 bases from J; junction bases left unmatched: 6. Per germline, CDR1 LNHNV and CDR2 YYDKDF (reference sequence). The CDR3 loop spans 16 amino acids. This table comes from immunoSEQ multiplex PCR, and its TCRdb copy is limited to in-frame clones, with some not included. The table has some 250,000 clones, over 75% seen once. The receptor was isolated from a man between 25 and 39 years old who had recovered from COVID-19. Sequencing was performed on peripheral blood. The chain recombines TRBV15 with TRBJ1-5, with 9 bases lining up with TRBD1. As DNA, the CDR3 is TGTGCCACCAGCAGAGGCGAACAGGGGGCCGATCAGCCCCAGCATTTT. Protein sequence: CATSRGEQGADQPQHF.